This note documents a single T cell receptor beta chain sequence. Trimming left V 5 bases short and J 3 bases short, with 11 bases between. This CDR3 is 13 amino acids long. The V gene's germline CDR1 is MDHEN and CDR2 SYDVKM. Original methodology: Researchers report that nucleated cell counts were estimated from reference gene primer amplification. Method: immunoSEQ multiplex PCR; TCRdb's copy keeps in-frame clones and lacks some. That table gives V, J and clone size, and the DNA gave D and trimming. This sample has 60,000 to 80,000 clones; approximately 85% occur once, and the top ten carry 23%. The sample is drawn from a study of blood T cell repertoires in COVID-19.

The specimen sequenced was peripheral blood. The chain links TRBV28 to TRBJ2-7; maybe TRBD1 (5 bases). This TCR was sampled from a man in his fifties with acute or convalescent COVID-19. CDR3 sequence: CASSRQGIYEQYV. The CDR3 bases are TGTGCCAGCAGTCGTCAGGGAATCTACGAGCAGTACGTC.